Below, 8 T cell receptor beta chains from the same sample are listed, as sequenced in a study of glioma-infiltrating T cells after dendritic cell vaccination. Time point noted: after dendritic cell vaccination, including at tumor progression/relapse. Assay: immunoSEQ multiplex PCR; the TCRdb copy retains only in-frame clones and omits some. The sample shows 100,000 to 120,000 clones, nearly 90% of them seen only once. The sequenced sample was blood, obtained after dendritic cell vaccination. All receptors derive from a human donor with glioblastoma.

A remark on this clone: Other nucleotide sequences in the sample specify the same CDR3. V gene TRBV9 combines with J gene TRBJ1-5; no clear D. Per germline, CDR1 SGDLS and CDR2 YYNGEE. CDR3 length: 14 amino acids. Trimming took off 2 bases at V and 3 bases at J, with 9 bases between the two ends. CDR3: CASSVGTVNQPQHF. The DNA for the CDR3 is TGTGCCAGCAGCGTTGGCACAGTCAATCAGCCCCAGCATTTT.

In DNA form, the CDR3 reads TGTGCCAGCAGCGTAGCCCAGGGGGCCTTTAATGAGCAGTTCTTC. This encodes CASSVAQGAFNEQFF. V is TRBV9 and J is TRBJ2-1; 8 bases align to TRBD1. The germline V gene encodes CDR1 SGDLS and CDR2 YYNGEE. This CDR3 comprises 15 residues. V shed 0 bases and J 7 bases; nucleotides not matched to a gene: 6.

The chain employs TRBV11-1 and TRBJ2-1; 9 bases align to TRBD2. This CDR3 region has 15 residues. The ends lost 3 bases at V and 5 bases at J; junction bases unmatched: 5. Germline CDR1 is SGHAT and CDR2 is FQDESV (reference sequence). The CDR3 sequence is CASSFLAGADNEQFF. Here the CDR3 DNA reads TGTGCCAGCAGCTTTTTAGCGGGAGCGGACAATGAGCAGTTCTTC.

The V gene is TRBV5-1, the J gene TRBJ2-3, with TRBD2 as a possible D gene (6 bases). The CDR3 is made up of 15 amino acids. From germline, CDR1 is SGHRS and CDR2 YFSETQ. V was cut by 4 bases and J by 2 bases, with 14 bases left in between. The CDR3 sequence is CASSIRGGATDTQYF. The CDR3 DNA reads as TGCGCCAGCAGCATCCGAGGCGGGGCCACAGATACGCAGTATTTT.

The chain recombines TRBV19 with TRBJ1-5, with a weak D call TRBD1 (5 bases). V was shortened by 11 bases and J by 2 bases, with 13 bases between the two germline ends. Per germline, CDR1 LNHDA and CDR2 SQIVND (reference sequence). CDR3 length: 13 residues. CDR3: CAGGAWGNQPQHF. The CDR3 DNA sequence: TGTGCCGGCGGGGCGTGGGGCAATCAGCCCCAGCATTTT.

This clone was picked up a small number of times. The rearrangement links TRBV5-1 to TRBJ2-2; tentatively, D is TRBD2 (5 bases). V was clipped by 4 bases and J by 4 bases, with 14 bases between them. CDR3 size: 15 residues. Germline V CDR1 and CDR2: SGHRS, YFSETQ. For the CDR3, the DNA is TGCGCCAGCAGCGGCATCTTAAGCGGCACCGGGGAGCTGTTTTTT. This encodes CASSGILSGTGELFF.

About this clone: In the same sample, other DNA sequences code for this CDR3. The chain uses TRBV18 and TRBJ2-7; 10 nucleotides match TRBD2. Trimming at V came to 0 bases and at J to 2 bases, leaving 1 base not matched to a gene. The CDR3 has 15 residues. CDR1 is KGHSH, CDR2 LQKENI, per germline. CDR3 sequence: CASSPPLAGAYEQYF. The CDR3, as DNA: TGTGCCAGCTCACCACCTCTAGCGGGGGCCTACGAGCAGTACTTC.

This rearrangement joins TRBV5-1 to TRBJ2-7; TRBD1 aligns across 7 bases. The junction had 18 bases not matched to a gene; V was cut back by 1 base and J by 5 bases. This CDR3 comprises 18 residues. Germline V gives CDR1 SGHRS, CDR2 YFSETQ. In DNA form, the CDR3 reads TGCGCCAGCAGCTTGCAGCCCCTAGGCAGGGGGTATCAAAACGAGCAGTACTTC. Translation: CASSLQPLGRGYQNEQYF.